This paragraph reports one T cell receptor (beta chain). From the germline J gene comes the end of the CDR3, since the read stops 3 residues before it. The protocol was immunoSEQ multiplex PCR, while the TCRdb copy is restricted to in-frame clones and leaves out a portion. This table holds some 39,000 clones. This CDR3 is 15 amino acids long. V was cut by 1 base and J by 4 bases, with 13 bases left in between. CDR1 KGHSH and CDR2 LQKENI come from the germline V gene. These data come from a study of T cells in women clearing cervical HPV infection. The sequence came from a woman aged 18-69 years with a cervical HPV16 infection that either progressed to CIN3+ or cleared (not recorded which). This sequence joins TRBV18 and TRBJ1-1, with a tentative D call TRBD1 (5 bases). The sequenced sample consisted of blood buffy coat. CDR3 DNA (partial): TGTGCCAGCTCACCACGGGAAGGGGTGGCCACTGAA. Translation: CASSPREGVATE. The whole CDR3 reads CASSPREGVATEAFF. Based on the CDR3 plus reference TRBV18 and TRBJ1-1, the full variable domain is NAGVMQNPRHLVRRRGQEARLRCSPMKGHSHVYWYRQLPEEGLKFMVYLQKENIIDESGMPKERFSAEFPKEGPSILRIQQVVRGDSAAYFCASSPREGVATEAFFGQGTRLTVV.